A selection of T cell receptor beta chains follows, all from one sample in a study of cytotoxic CD8 clonotypes in ibrutinib-treated CLL. Clones were read by immunoSEQ multiplex PCR, and TCRdb kept only the in-frame ones, dropping some. Found here are 150,000 or so clones, around three quarters of them singletons; the top ten hold approximately 30%. Sequences were derived from PBMCs, sampled after 12 months of ibrutinib treatment. The source is a human donor with chronic lymphocytic leukemia. The conserved cysteine and the conserved F or W are not part of the CDR3 here. The order of the fields is V gene, J gene, CDR3 protein.

V gene: TRBV11-2; J gene: TRBJ2-3; CDR3 protein: ASTFIGGATDTQY
V gene: TRBV11-3; J gene: TRBJ2-1; CDR3 protein: ASSLEQINEQF
V gene: TRBV7-2; J gene: TRBJ2-3; CDR3 protein: ASSLVGLGTDTQY
V gene: TRBV28; J gene: TRBJ2-7; CDR3 protein: ASASPGGAAYEQY
V gene: TRBV6-6; J gene: TRBJ2-7; CDR3 protein: ASSYQREYEQY
V gene: TRBV19; J gene: TRBJ2-7; CDR3 protein: ASSILFSGTGRWEQY
V gene: TRBV27; J gene: TRBJ1-4; CDR3 protein: ASSPTGTGARGNEKLF
V gene: TRBV19; J gene: TRBJ1-1; CDR3 protein: ASSLGDTGTEAF
V gene: TRBV6-5; J gene: TRBJ1-2; CDR3 protein: ASKQGWGLDYGYT
V gene: TRBV7-2; J gene: TRBJ2-5; CDR3 protein: ASSLGVIETQY
V gene: TRBV10-3; J gene: TRBJ1-1; CDR3 protein: AISPGPSNTEAF
V gene: TRBV9; J gene: TRBJ2-3; CDR3 protein: ASSGKGGVTDTQY
V gene: TRBV5-1; J gene: TRBJ2-2; CDR3 protein: ASRQDVAGELF
V gene: TRBV6-5; J gene: TRBJ2-1; CDR3 protein: ASSYITGGAWNEQF
V gene: TRBV18; J gene: TRBJ2-5; CDR3 protein: ASSLLSPGLQETQY
V gene: TRBV7-3; J gene: TRBJ2-3; CDR3 protein: ASSSKGGYSGASDTQY
V gene: TRBV28; J gene: TRBJ1-2; CDR3 protein: ASRVTYQGQIANYGYT
V gene: TRBV19; J gene: TRBJ2-3; CDR3 protein: ASSRTALRSDTQY
V gene: TRBV5-1; J gene: TRBJ2-7; CDR3 protein: ASSLVPGPYEQY
V gene: TRBV12-5; J gene: TRBJ2-5; CDR3 protein: ASRRGGQETQY
V gene: TRBV23-1; J gene: TRBJ1-5; CDR3 protein: ASSQSSRQGAQPQH
V gene: TRBV6-5; J gene: TRBJ1-1; CDR3 protein: ASIPPGGRGAF
V gene: TRBV19; J gene: TRBJ2-7; CDR3 protein: ASSIGPYEQY
V gene: TRBV4-1; J gene: TRBJ2-7; CDR3 protein: ASSQSSGGTYEQY
V gene: TRBV7-2; J gene: TRBJ1-4; CDR3 protein: ASSLLAGGVTNEKLF
V gene: TRBV6-4; J gene: TRBJ1-2; CDR3 protein: ASSDSGTSNYGYT
V gene: TRBV10-3; J gene: TRBJ2-6; CDR3 protein: AIAVGFSGANVLT
V gene: TRBV7-3; J gene: TRBJ1-1; CDR3 protein: ASSLVGTTEAF
V gene: TRBV7-9; J gene: TRBJ1-1; CDR3 protein: ASSLRGWAWRNNTEAF
V gene: TRBV7-9; J gene: TRBJ2-5; CDR3 protein: ASSLTSGRAGVETQY
V gene: TRBV10-2; J gene: TRBJ2-5; CDR3 protein: ASSTGLGPETQY
V gene: TRBV6-6; J gene: TRBJ1-2; CDR3 protein: ASSYSIYDRVNGYT
V gene: TRBV7-9; J gene: TRBJ1-1; CDR3 protein: ASSPTGRNTEAF
V gene: TRBV5-1; J gene: TRBJ2-3; CDR3 protein: ASSYVVGGNTQY
V gene: TRBV2; J gene: TRBJ2-1; CDR3 protein: ASRATSGGSSYNEQF
V gene: TRBV6-4; J gene: TRBJ1-2; CDR3 protein: SRGSARGYT
V gene: TRBV28; J gene: TRBJ1-5; CDR3 protein: ASSFGSDSGNQPQH
V gene: TRBV25-1; J gene: TRBJ1-6; CDR3 protein: ATAPGIYNSPLH
V gene: TRBV20-1; J gene: TRBJ2-7; CDR3 protein: SAKGAYEQY
V gene: TRBV4-1; J gene: TRBJ2-2; CDR3 protein: ASSDGGPYTGELF
V gene: TRBV19; J gene: TRBJ1-5; CDR3 protein: ATSQGAHNQPQH
V gene: TRBV6-1; J gene: TRBJ1-6; CDR3 protein: ASSEWGTAPGSPLH